This T cell receptor beta chain was sequenced in a study of cytomegalovirus exposure and HLA in healthy donors. Findings and limits, study-wide: The authors later found TCR association rates varying by HLA locus, with DRB1 most and HLA-C fewest. Earlier analysis found most TCR beta V segments productive about 87% or about 30% of the time. There were several of the most significant clusters that appeared linked to common viral pathogens in a later analysis.

Looked up from germline, CDR1 is MNHEY and CDR2 is SMNVEV (reference sequence). Trimming left V 2 bases short and J 1 base short, with 15 bases between. This CDR3 comprises 16 residues. A remark on this clone: Antigen unknown.

The primer mix had 60 Vbeta and 13 Jbeta primers. The repertoire was sequenced with immunoSEQ multiplex PCR; TCRdb's copy has only in-frame clones and lacks some. The sample shows roughly 140,000 clones, 68% of them seen only once. The chain has TRBV27 and TRBJ2-7; D may be TRBD1 (7 bases). The receptor's source is a man between 60 and 75 years old in good health and CMV-seronegative. The sample was PBMCs. The CDR3 protein is CASSLSGGTVSYEQYF. The CDR3, as DNA: TGTGCCAGCAGTTTAAGTGGAGGGACAGTATCCTACGAGCAGTACTTC.